The rows below give T cell receptor beta chains drawn from one sample of a study of identical twins. TCRdb independently ran MiXCR on the 5' RACE reads; one entry per CDR3 protein. Of 310,000 or so distinct CDR3 sequences listed, under 9% are singletons. In addition, the sample was reused for a study of yellow fever vaccine responses in identical twins.

The material sequenced was memory (CD45RO+) T cells sorted from blood. The receptor set was obtained from a woman under 30 in good health. Both conserved end residues are part of each CDR3. D genes are given only for firm matches. Clone sizes are given selectively: once, few, many, or a class where the clone is expanded.

length: 15; D: TRBD1; V: TRBV5-1; size: few; J: TRBJ2-7; CDR3: CASSLGGTGSWEQYF; DNA: TGCGCCAGCAGCTTGGGGGGGACAGGGTCCTGGGAGCAGTACTTC
length: 12; D: TRBD1; V: TRBV20-1; size: few; J: TRBJ2-1; CDR3: CSAVPSGTGPFF; DNA: TGCAGTGCTGTCCCCTCCGGGACAGGGCCGTTCTTC
length: 15; D: TRBD1; V: TRBV9; size: .; J: TRBJ2-3; CDR3: CASSVEAGGSDTQYF; DNA: TGTGCCAGCAGCGTAGAGGCAGGGGGATCGGATACGCAGTATTTT
length: 16; D: TRBD2; V: TRBV12-3/TRBV12-4; size: few; J: TRBJ2-3; CDR3: CASSFVLADAPDTQYF; DNA: TGTGCCAGCAGTTTCGTGCTAGCGGACGCCCCAGATACGCAGTATTTT
length: 17; D: TRBD2; V: TRBV9; size: .; J: TRBJ2-1; CDR3: CASSVATFAGGPSEQFF; DNA: TGTGCCAGCAGCGTAGCTACTTTTGCGGGAGGGCCGAGTGAGCAGTTCTTC
length: 14; D: TRBD1; V: TRBV24-1; size: .; J: TRBJ2-1; CDR3: CATSAGQVWNEQFF; DNA: TGTGCCACCAGTGCCGGACAGGTTTGGAATGAGCAGTTCTTC
length: 17; D: .; V: TRBV7-9; size: .; J: TRBJ1-2; CDR3: CASSLVTGNLDNYGYTF; DNA: TGTGCTAGCAGCTTAGTTACAGGGAACTTGGATAACTATGGCTACACCTTC
length: 16; D: .; V: TRBV5-6; size: many; J: TRBJ2-1; CDR3: CASSSEAGRNYNEQFF; DNA: TGTGCCAGCAGCTCCGAGGCCGGGCGAAACTACAATGAGCAGTTCTTC
length: 16; D: TRBD1; V: TRBV7-9; size: many; J: TRBJ1-2; CDR3: CASSLASGQGNYGYTF; DNA: TGTGCCAGCAGCTTAGCGTCGGGACAGGGGAACTATGGCTACACCTTC
length: 13; D: .; V: TRBV14; size: .; J: TRBJ2-5; CDR3: CASSQESGGTQYF; DNA: TGTGCCAGCAGCCAAGAATCTGGGGGGACCCAGTACTTC
length: 14; D: .; V: TRBV18; size: few; J: TRBJ2-3; CDR3: CASSSSSAQDTQYF; DNA: TGTGCCAGCTCATCATCTAGCGCACAAGATACGCAGTATTTT
length: 13; D: TRBD1; V: TRBV10-2; size: few; J: TRBJ1-6; CDR3: CATDDRENSPLHF; DNA: TGCGCCACCGACGACAGGGAAAATTCACCCCTCCACTTT
length: 18; D: TRBD2; V: TRBV4-2; size: .; J: TRBJ2-5; CDR3: CASSQGDGTSGGEKTQYF; DNA: TGTGCCAGCAGCCAAGGAGACGGGACTAGCGGGGGGGAAAAGACCCAGTACTTC
length: 13; D: .; V: TRBV20-1; size: many; J: TRBJ2-5; CDR3: CSARDSRVETQYF; DNA: TGCAGTGCTAGAGATTCAAGGGTTGAGACCCAGTACTTC
length: 13; D: .; V: TRBV15; size: few; J: TRBJ2-1; CDR3: CATSIGRADEQFF; DNA: TGTGCCACCAGCATCGGTCGGGCGGATGAGCAGTTCTTC
length: 13; D: TRBD1; V: TRBV29-1; size: many; J: TRBJ1-2; CDR3: CSVEGTERYGYTF; DNA: TGCAGCGTTGAGGGGACAGAACGTTATGGCTACACCTTC
length: 15; D: TRBD1; V: TRBV2; size: few; J: TRBJ2-1; CDR3: CASKWITGGYNEQFF; DNA: TGTGCCAGCAAGTGGATCACAGGGGGTTACAATGAGCAGTTCTTC
length: 13; D: .; V: TRBV3-1; size: .; J: TRBJ2-4; CDR3: CASSNGAKNIQYF; DNA: TGTGCCAGCAGTAACGGGGCCAAAAACATTCAGTACTTC
length: 15; D: .; V: TRBV18; size: few; J: TRBJ1-2; CDR3: CASSPGGPRIPGYTF; DNA: TGTGCCAGCTCACCTGGAGGGCCGCGCATTCCTGGCTACACCTTC
length: 14; D: .; V: TRBV25-1; size: .; J: TRBJ1-5; CDR3: CASSEFGVNQPQHF; DNA: TGTGCCAGCAGTGAATTTGGAGTCAATCAGCCCCAGCATTTT
length: 17; D: .; V: TRBV15; size: many; J: TRBJ2-3; CDR3: CATSRDRLGGGTDTQYF; DNA: TGTGCCACCAGCAGAGACCGGTTGGGCGGGGGCACAGATACGCAGTATTTT
length: 15; D: .; V: TRBV28; size: many; J: TRBJ2-2; CDR3: CASSLGHPNTGELFF; DNA: TGTGCCAGCAGTTTGGGACACCCGAACACCGGGGAGCTGTTTTTT
length: 15; D: TRBD1; V: TRBV15; size: .; J: TRBJ2-6; CDR3: CATSRAGTVANVLTF; DNA: TGTGCCACCAGCAGAGCTGGGACAGTTGCCAACGTCCTGACTTTC
length: 15; D: .; V: TRBV3-1; size: few; J: TRBJ1-2; CDR3: CASSQGAQSIYGYTF; DNA: TGTGCCAGCAGCCAAGGTGCCCAGAGCATCTATGGCTACACCTTC
length: 13; D: .; V: TRBV20-1; size: few; J: TRBJ2-5; CDR3: CSASGTHVKTQYF; DNA: TGCAGTGCGTCCGGGACTCATGTGAAGACCCAGTACTTC
length: 13; D: .; V: TRBV29-1; size: .; J: TRBJ2-2; CDR3: CSPGGGYTGELFF; DNA: TGCAGCCCTGGCGGCGGATACACCGGGGAGCTGTTTTTT
length: 17; D: .; V: TRBV20-1; size: few; J: TRBJ2-3; CDR3: CSARGLTAGATTDTQYF; DNA: TGCAGTGCTAGAGGCCTAACGGCGGGGGCCACCACAGATACGCAGTATTTT
length: 15; D: TRBD1; V: TRBV6-5; size: many; J: TRBJ1-3; CDR3: CASSYSRTGQNTIYF; DNA: TGTGCCAGCAGTTACTCGAGGACAGGTCAAAACACCATATATTTT
length: 14; D: .; V: TRBV4-1; size: few; J: TRBJ1-1; CDR3: CASSQEFRNTEAFF; DNA: TGCGCCAGCAGCCAAGAATTCAGGAACACTGAAGCTTTCTTT
length: 15; D: TRBD1; V: TRBV5-5; size: .; J: TRBJ1-6; CDR3: CASSPWTGRKSPLHF; DNA: TGTGCCAGCAGCCCCTGGACAGGTCGGAAATCACCCCTCCACTTT
length: 14; D: .; V: TRBV4-1; size: .; J: TRBJ2-3; CDR3: CASSQVLVFDTQYF; DNA: TGCGCCAGCAGCCAAGTTCTAGTATTTGATACGCAGTATTTT
length: 15; D: TRBD2; V: TRBV25-1; size: many; J: TRBJ2-7; CDR3: CASSELLAGGNEQYF; DNA: TGTGCCAGCAGTGAACTACTAGCGGGAGGGAACGAGCAGTACTTC
length: 14; D: .; V: TRBV9; size: few; J: TRBJ1-5; CDR3: CASSVGGGGQPQHF; DNA: TGTGCCAGCAGCGTAGGGGGAGGGGGTCAGCCCCAGCATTTT
length: 15; D: .; V: TRBV18; size: .; J: TRBJ2-5; CDR3: CASSPGVGGQETQYF; DNA: TGTGCCAGCTCACCTGGAGTAGGAGGACAAGAGACCCAGTACTTC
length: 14; D: .; V: TRBV20-1; size: .; J: TRBJ1-1; CDR3: CSAKGGGGDTEAFF; DNA: TGCAGTGCTAAGGGCGGGGGGGGAGACACTGAAGCTTTCTTT
length: 13; D: TRBD2; V: TRBV20-1; size: many; J: TRBJ2-5; CDR3: CSASRGSQETQYF; DNA: TGCAGTGCCAGTCGCGGGAGCCAAGAGACCCAGTACTTC
length: 18; D: .; V: TRBV7-9; size: .; J: TRBJ1-2; CDR3: CASSLWEGFGAVVDGYTF; DNA: TGTGCCAGCAGCTTATGGGAGGGCTTTGGTGCGGTCGTCGATGGCTACACCTTC
length: 18; D: .; V: TRBV5-1; size: few; J: TRBJ2-6; CDR3: CASSLLRFGSSGANVLTF; DNA: TGCGCCAGCAGCTTGCTTCGATTCGGGAGCTCTGGGGCCAACGTCCTGACTTTC
length: 15; D: TRBD1; V: TRBV5-1; size: .; J: TRBJ1-1; CDR3: CASSRDRGPRTEAFF; DNA: TGCGCCAGCAGCCGGGACAGGGGGCCACGTACTGAAGCTTTCTTT
length: 15; D: TRBD1; V: TRBV10-1; size: few; J: TRBJ1-1; CDR3: CASSTGQGWNTEAFF; DNA: TGCGCCAGCAGTACTGGACAGGGTTGGAACACTGAAGCTTTCTTT
length: 19; D: .; V: TRBV18; size: .; J: TRBJ2-1; CDR3: CASSPPLRGPQSSYNEQFF; DNA: TGTGCCAGCTCACCACCGTTGCGGGGGCCTCAGAGCTCCTACAATGAGCAGTTCTTC
length: 14; D: .; V: TRBV15; size: .; J: TRBJ1-6; CDR3: CATSRRGNNSPLHF; DNA: TGTGCCACCAGCAGACGGGGAAATAATTCACCCCTCCACTTT
length: 15; D: .; V: TRBV7-2; size: few; J: TRBJ2-2; CDR3: CASSLVSRGTGELFF; DNA: TGTGCCAGCAGCTTAGTTAGTCGTGGGACCGGGGAGCTGTTTTTT
length: 15; D: .; V: TRBV5-5; size: many; J: TRBJ2-5; CDR3: CASSLPTGAGETQYF; DNA: TGTGCCAGCAGCTTACCTACGGGCGCTGGAGAGACCCAGTACTTC
length: 15; D: .; V: TRBV7-8; size: many; J: TRBJ2-7; CDR3: CASSFSMGQTYEQYF; DNA: TGTGCCAGCAGCTTTAGCATGGGACAAACCTACGAGCAGTACTTC
length: 15; D: .; V: TRBV7-6; size: .; J: TRBJ1-1; CDR3: CASSLVPDKNTEAFF; DNA: TGTGCCAGCAGCTTAGTGCCTGACAAGAACACTGAAGCTTTCTTT
length: 13; D: .; V: TRBV11-2; size: .; J: TRBJ1-2; CDR3: CATQLSRGTGYTF; DNA: TGTGCCACCCAGCTTAGCAGGGGCACTGGCTACACCTTC